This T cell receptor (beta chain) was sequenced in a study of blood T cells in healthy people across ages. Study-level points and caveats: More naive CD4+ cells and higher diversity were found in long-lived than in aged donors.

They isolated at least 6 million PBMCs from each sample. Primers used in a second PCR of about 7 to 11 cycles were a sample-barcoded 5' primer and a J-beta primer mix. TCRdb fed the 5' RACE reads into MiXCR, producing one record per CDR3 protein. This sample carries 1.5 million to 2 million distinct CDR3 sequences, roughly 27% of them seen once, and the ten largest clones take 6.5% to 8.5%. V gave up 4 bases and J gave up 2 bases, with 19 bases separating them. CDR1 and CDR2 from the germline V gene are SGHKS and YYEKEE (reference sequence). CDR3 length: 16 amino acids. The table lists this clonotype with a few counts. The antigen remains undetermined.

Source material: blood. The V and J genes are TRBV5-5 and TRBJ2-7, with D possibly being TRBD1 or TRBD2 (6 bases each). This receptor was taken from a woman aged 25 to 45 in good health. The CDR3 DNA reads TGTGCCAGCAGCCTGAGGGGGGTGATGGGGACCTACGAGCAGTACTTC. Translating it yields CASSLRGVMGTYEQYF.